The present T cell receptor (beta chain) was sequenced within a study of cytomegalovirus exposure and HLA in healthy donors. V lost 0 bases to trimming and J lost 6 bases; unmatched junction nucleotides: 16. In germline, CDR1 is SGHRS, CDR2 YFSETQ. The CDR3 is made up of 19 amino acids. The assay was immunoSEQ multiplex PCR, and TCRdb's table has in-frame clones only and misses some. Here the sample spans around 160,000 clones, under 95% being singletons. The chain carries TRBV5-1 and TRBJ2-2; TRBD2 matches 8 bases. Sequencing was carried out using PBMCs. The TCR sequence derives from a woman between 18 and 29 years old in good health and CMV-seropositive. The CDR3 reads CASSLGPYGERGLPGELFF. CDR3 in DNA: TGCGCCAGCAGCTTGGGACCCTATGGAGAGCGGGGGCTGCCCGGGGAGCTGTTTTTT.